What follows is one T cell receptor (beta chain) and its context. Here immunoSEQ multiplex PCR was the method, and the copy in TCRdb shows in-frame clones only, minus some. The sample includes fewer than 500,000 clones, roughly 89% of them seen just once. This entry comes from a study of blood T cell repertoires in COVID-19. Per the germline V gene, CDR1 is LNHDA and CDR2 is SQIVND (reference sequence). Trimming pared 10 bases from V and 4 bases from J, leaving 19 bases between. The CDR3 totals 14 residues. The TCR originated in a woman aged 25 to 45 with active or convalescent COVID-19. The rearrangement uses TRBV19 and TRBJ1-2; TRBD1 is a possible D gene (5 bases). Material: peripheral blood. The CDR3 protein is CATGGNRGGYGYTF. The CDR3, as DNA: TGTGCCACCGGAGGGAATAGGGGAGGCTATGGCTACACCTTC.